This T cell receptor (beta chain) was captured by sequencing in a study of blood T cell repertoires in COVID-19. Using immunoSEQ multiplex PCR, the repertoire was profiled, and TCRdb retains in-frame clones only, with some absent. The sample carries about 220,000 clones, around three quarters recorded once. The germline V gene encodes CDR1 SGHTA and CDR2 FQGNSA. The CDR3 spans 13 residues. Trimming removed 6 bases from V and 3 bases from J, with 9 bases in between. The clonotype was recovered from a woman aged 70-85 years with acute or convalescent COVID-19. The gene calls are TRBV7-2 and TRBJ2-1; D remains ambiguous. The specimen sequenced was peripheral blood. In nucleotides, the CDR3 is TGTGCCAGCAGTCCTCCGGGCTACAATGAGCAGTTCTTC. This gives the protein CASSPPGYNEQFF.